The clone carrying this TCR beta chain was found many times. No antigen is known for it. This sample stems from a study of blood T cells in healthy people across ages. General study findings and limits: Shifts in expanded clonotypes may have been confounded by donor CMV status, which was unknown. Both higher diversity and more naive CD4+ cells marked long-lived donors when set against aged donors.

Next came a second PCR, run for about 7 to 12 cycles, which used a sample-barcoded 5' primer along with a J-beta primer mix. Per sample, CDR3-containing paired-end reads numbered at least 2.5 million. One entry per CDR3 protein results from TCRdb running MiXCR on the 5' RACE reads. The sample contains about 1.8 million distinct CDR3 sequences, 49% of which appear only once. This CDR3 region has 16 residues. Losses at the gene ends were 3 bases for V and 3 bases for J; bases not matched to a gene: 10. CDR1 is LGHNA and CDR2 is YNFKEQ in the germline V gene. Sample: blood. This TCR was sampled from a woman in her thirties or forties in good health. V and J are TRBV4-2 and TRBJ2-5, with TRBD1 matching 7 bases. The CDR3 loop is CASSHHQGTVEETQYF. Written as DNA, the CDR3 is TGTGCCAGCAGCCACCACCAAGGGACAGTGGAAGAGACCCAGTACTTC.